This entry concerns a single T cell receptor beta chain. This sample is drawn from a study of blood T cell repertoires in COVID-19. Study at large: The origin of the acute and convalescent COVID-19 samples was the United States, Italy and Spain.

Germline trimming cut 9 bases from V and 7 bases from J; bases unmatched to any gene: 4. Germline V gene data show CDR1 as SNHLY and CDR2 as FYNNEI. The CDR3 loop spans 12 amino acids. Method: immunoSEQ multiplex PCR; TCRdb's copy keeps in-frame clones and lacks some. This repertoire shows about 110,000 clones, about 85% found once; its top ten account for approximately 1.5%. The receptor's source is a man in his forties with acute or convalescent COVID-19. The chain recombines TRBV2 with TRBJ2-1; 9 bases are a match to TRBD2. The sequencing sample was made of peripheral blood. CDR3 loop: CARTSGFNEQFF. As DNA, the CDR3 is TGTGCCAGAACTAGCGGGTTTAATGAGCAGTTCTTC.